The 11 T cell receptor beta chains reported below all come from one sample, sequenced in a study of regulatory T cells in long-lasting Graves disease. Time point meaning: newly diagnosed GD, antithyroid drugs for less than 3 months. RNA extracted from PBMCs served as the sequencing template. The TCR beta library used iRepertoire HTBI primers with Arm-PCR amplification of CDR3. TCRdb processed the multiplex PCR reads anew with MiXCR; each CDR3 protein has one entry. Among roughly 500,000 distinct CDR3 sequences, about 13% were seen once, and the ten largest hold about 9.1%. Another study also made use of these data, one on T cells in Graves' hyperthyroidism and ophthalmopathy.

The material sequenced was peripheral blood mononuclear cells (PBMCs), taken at new diagnosis, from a patient treated with antithyroid drugs. These TCRs come from a young man with Graves disease.

This clonotype was observed a handful of times. This chain connects TRBV7-2 to TRBJ2-5; D may match TRBD1 or TRBD2 (5 bases each). The CDR3 is 13 amino acids. V was cut by 5 bases and J by 5 bases, with 12 bases left in between. The germline gives CDR1 SGHTA, CDR2 FQGNSA. The CDR3 reads CASSRNWGETQYF. The CDR3 DNA follows: TGTGCCAGCAGCCGAAACTGGGGGGAGACCCAGTACTTC.

This clonotype was recorded many times. V and J are TRBV2 and TRBJ2-4; the D is unclear. V dropped 10 bases and J dropped 3 bases, with 13 bases sitting between them. Germline loops: CDR1 SNHLY, CDR2 FYNNEI. This CDR3 spans 13 amino acids. CDR3 nucleotides: TGTGCCAACTATGAGAGGATCAAAAACATTCAGTACTTC. It translates to CANYERIKNIQYF. The entire variable domain, with the rest obtained from reference TRBV2 and TRBJ2-4, is as follows: EPEVTQTPSHQVTQMGQEVILRCVPISNHLYFYWYRQILGQKVEFLVSFYNNEISEKSEIFDDQFSVERPDGSNFTLKIRSTKLEDSAMYFCANYERIKNIQYFGAGTRLSVL.

V usage is TRBV29-1 and J usage is TRBJ2-1, with D perhaps TRBD2 (7 bases). The length of the CDR3 is 14 residues. The germline V gene has CDR1 SQVTM and CDR2 ANQGSEA. This chain's CDR3 is CTTLGGGGVNEQFF. The CDR3 DNA sequence: TGCACCACCCTGGGCGGAGGGGGGGTCAATGAGCAGTTCTTC.

The sample holds many counts of this clonotype. Written as DNA, the CDR3 is TGTGCCAGCAGTTTCGAGGAGGGCATCGATGAGCAGTTCTTC. Encoded protein: CASSFEEGIDEQFF. V usage is TRBV6-2 or TRBV6-3 and J usage is TRBJ2-1; possible D gene TRBD2, 6 bases. Germline values: CDR1 MNHEY, CDR2 SVGEGT. Deletions cut 4 bases from V and 8 bases from J, with 15 bases between. The length of the CDR3 is 14 residues.

This clonotype has just a few counts. V is TRBV6-1 and J is TRBJ2-6; a weak D match, TRBD1 (6 bases). Germline V gene data show CDR1 as MNHNS and CDR2 as SASEGT. Trimming shortened V by 7 bases and J by 0 bases, and 25 bases separated the two germline ends. This CDR3 comprises 20 residues. The CDR3 DNA reads TGTGCCAGCAAGACGTACCTTGGACAGAGGGCAAGCTCTGGGGCCAACGTCCTGACTTTC. As protein: CASKTYLGQRASSGANVLTF.

This clonotype was counted at least ten times. The gene calls are TRBV7-9 and TRBJ1-1; TRBD1 might be the D (5 bases). V shed 8 bases and J shed 4 bases, with 11 bases lying between them. The germline CDR1 and CDR2 sequences are SEHNR and FQNEAQ (reference sequence). The CDR3 runs to 12 residues. CDR3 bases: TGTGCCAGCGGGGGGGGGGGCACTGAAGCTTTCTTT. Translating gives CASGGGGTEAFF. Full variable domain (remainder filled in from reference TRBV7-9 and TRBJ1-1): DTGVSQNPRHKITKRGQNVTFRCDPISEHNRLYWYRQTLGQGPEFLTYFQNEAQLEKSRLLSDRFSAERPKGSFSTLEIQRTEQGDSAMYLCASGGGGTEAFFGQGTRLTVV.

This clonotype was observed at least ten times. A junction end diverges from the germline sequence, so it may reflect a read error. DNA of the CDR3: TGTGCCAGCAGCGAAGGGACAGGGGCCTCCTACGAGCAGTACTTC. Residues: CASSEGTGASYEQYF. V usage is TRBV6-1 and J usage is TRBJ2-7, with TRBD1 matching 10 bases. In germline, CDR1 is MNHNS, CDR2 SASEGT. The CDR3 is 15 amino acids.

A word on this clonotype: One base away lies a much larger clone, so this may be a sequencing read error. This sequence joins TRBV2 and TRBJ2-4; 9 bases align to TRBD2. With 11 bases clipped from V and 13 bases from J, the junction kept 18 bases outside the gene matches. Germline loops: CDR1 SNHLY, CDR2 FYNNEI. CDR3 length: 14 amino acids. The CDR3 is CAFTTASGINEQYF. The CDR3 DNA is TGTGCCTTTACCACGGCTAGCGGGATTAATGAGCAGTACTTC.

This clonotype has a handful of counts. The gene calls are TRBV30 and TRBJ1-2; D is unclear. Germline values: CDR1 GTSNPN, CDR2 SVGIG (reference sequence). The CDR3 is 16 residues long. V lost 2 bases and J 0 bases, leaving 16 bases between the germline ends. This chain's CDR3 is CAWSSTLRTANYGYTF. The CDR3 DNA follows: TGTGCCTGGAGTTCAACTCTAAGGACGGCTAACTATGGCTACACCTTC.

This clonotype showed up many times. The chain recombines TRBV7-2 with TRBJ2-3; the match to TRBD2 covers 10 bases. This CDR3 comprises 16 residues. From germline, CDR1 is SGHTA and CDR2 FQGNSA. Unmatched junction bases numbered 5, after V lost 1 base and J lost 4 bases. The CDR3 loop reads CASSLGSSGRADTQYF. The CDR3 bases are TGTGCCAGCAGCTTAGGGTCCAGCGGGAGGGCAGATACGCAGTATTTT.

This clonotype was recorded many times. The chain uses TRBV29-1 and TRBJ1-1; no clear D gene. V was cut by 5 bases and J by 1 base, with 14 bases left in between. This CDR3 spans 14 amino acids. The germline CDR1 and CDR2 sequences are SQVTM and ANQGSEA. This chain's CDR3 is CSVSRHHTNTEAFF. CDR3 nucleotides: TGCAGCGTTTCGCGACACCACACGAACACTGAAGCTTTCTTT.